A selection of T cell receptor beta chains follows, all from one sample in a study of T-cell memory formation after mild COVID-19. Each CDR3 protein is one row after TCRdb ran MiXCR on the 5' RACE reads. The repertoire holds 120,000 to 150,000 distinct CDR3 sequences, with about 5.7% as singletons. Sequenced: PBMCs or a T cell subset sorted from them (not recorded which). All receptors come from an adult woman who had mild COVID-19 (a few samples of this study predate the infection). Cell type and time point are not known. Both conserved end residues are part of each CDR3. The D gene is left open where the match is weak. Not every row has a clone size; where given, it reads once, few, many or a size class.

clone size: many
V gene: TRBV9
J gene: TRBJ2-1
D gene: .
CDR3 DNA: TGTGCCAGCAGCGAGGGGCAGGGATACAATGAGCAGTTCTTC
CDR3 protein: CASSEGQGYNEQFF

clone size: few
V gene: TRBV15
J gene: TRBJ1-5
D gene: TRBD1
CDR3 DNA: TGTGCCACCAGCAGATATGGCAGGGGGGCTTTGAGCAATCAGCCCCAGCATTTT
CDR3 protein: CATSRYGRGALSNQPQHF

clone size: .
V gene: TRBV19
J gene: TRBJ2-5
D gene: .
CDR3 DNA: TGTGCCAGTAGTAAGGGCCCCTTAAGGGCCCAGGTACAAGAGACCCAGTACTTC
CDR3 protein: CASSKGPLRAQVQETQYF

clone size: many
V gene: TRBV12-3/TRBV12-4
J gene: TRBJ1-5
D gene: .
CDR3 DNA: TGTGCCAGCAGTTTACAGGGGAGCAATCAGCCCCAGCATTTT
CDR3 protein: CASSLQGSNQPQHF

clone size: many
V gene: TRBV4-2
J gene: TRBJ2-1
D gene: .
CDR3 DNA: TGTGCCAGCAGCCAAGATTCGAGGGTTAGCTCCTACAATGAGCAGTTCTTC
CDR3 protein: CASSQDSRVSSYNEQFF

clone size: many
V gene: TRBV7-2
J gene: TRBJ2-7
D gene: .
CDR3 DNA: TGTGCCAGCAGCTTAAGTGACCATCGGCCCTACGAGCAGTACTTC
CDR3 protein: CASSLSDHRPYEQYF

clone size: many
V gene: TRBV12-3/TRBV12-4
J gene: TRBJ2-2
D gene: .
CDR3 DNA: TGTGCCAGCAGCGGTTCCGGGACCGGGACCGGGGAGCTGTTTTTT
CDR3 protein: CASSGSGTGTGELFF

clone size: many
V gene: TRBV7-8
J gene: TRBJ1-1
D gene: TRBD1
CDR3 DNA: TGTGCCAGCAGCTTAGGGGGACAGTTGAACACTGAAGCTTTCTTT
CDR3 protein: CASSLGGQLNTEAFF

clone size: .
V gene: TRBV29-1
J gene: TRBJ2-1
D gene: .
CDR3 DNA: TGCAGCGTGTTGAAAATACTTGGTAATGAGCAGTTCTTC
CDR3 protein: CSVLKILGNEQFF

clone size: .
V gene: TRBV20-1
J gene: TRBJ1-6
D gene: TRBD1
CDR3 DNA: TGCAGTGCGAGGGTGGGACAGGGATCCTCACCCCTCCACTTT
CDR3 protein: CSARVGQGSSPLHF

clone size: few
V gene: TRBV18
J gene: TRBJ1-2
D gene: TRBD1
CDR3 DNA: TGTGCCAGCTCACCATGGACAGGCCGAGAACACACCTTC
CDR3 protein: CASSPWTGREHTF

clone size: many
V gene: TRBV4-2
J gene: TRBJ2-7
D gene: .
CDR3 DNA: TGTGCCAGCAGCCACGCTGACGACGGCTACGAGCAGTACTTC
CDR3 protein: CASSHADDGYEQYF

clone size: .
V gene: TRBV20-1
J gene: TRBJ2-1
D gene: .
CDR3 DNA: TGCAGTGCTAGGAAGGCAGGGAGGTTGAATGAGCAGTTCTTC
CDR3 protein: CSARKAGRLNEQFF

clone size: many
V gene: TRBV7-2
J gene: TRBJ2-5
D gene: TRBD1
CDR3 DNA: TGTGCCAGCAGACCTAATTCGGGACAGCAAGAGACCCAGTACTTC
CDR3 protein: CASRPNSGQQETQYF

clone size: few
V gene: TRBV13
J gene: TRBJ1-2
D gene: TRBD1
CDR3 DNA: TGTGCCAGCAGCTCCCGGGACAGGCGGGGTGGCTACACCTTC
CDR3 protein: CASSSRDRRGGYTF

clone size: .
V gene: TRBV7-8
J gene: TRBJ2-2
D gene: TRBD2
CDR3 DNA: TGTGCCAGCAGCTCGACTAGCGGGAGCACCGGGGAGCTGTTTTTT
CDR3 protein: CASSSTSGSTGELFF

clone size: .
V gene: TRBV18
J gene: TRBJ2-3
D gene: .
CDR3 DNA: TGTGCCAGCCAAAGGGGTGATACGCAGTATTTT
CDR3 protein: CASQRGDTQYF